These 6 T cell receptor beta chains originate from one sample sequenced in a study of response to subunit inactivated influenza vaccine. MiXCR, applied by TCRdb to the RT-PCR reads, yields one record per CDR3 protein. The repertoire consists of around 650,000 distinct CDR3 sequences, with approximately 15% occurring once and the leading ten covering roughly 11%. The sample consisted of PBMCs from blood, taken 11 to 12 days after vaccination. These receptors all come from a man between 45 and 60 years old who received an inactivated influenza vaccine.

Worth noting for this clonotype: A read error may explain this, as a much larger clone is one base away. The rearrangement joins TRBV10-3 to TRBJ1-5; D is uncertain. Germline V CDR1 and CDR2: ENHRY, SYGVKD. The CDR3 extends over 13 amino acids. The CDR3 coding sequence is TGTGCCATCAGTGAATCGAGCAATCAGCCCCACCATTTT. This sequence encodes CAISESSNQPHHF.

This sequence joins TRBV5-4 and TRBJ2-1, with no clear D. Trimming stripped 1 base from V and 8 bases from J, with 7 bases between. Per germline, CDR1 SGHNT and CDR2 YYREEE (reference sequence). The CDR3 runs 12 residues. The CDR3 sequence is CASSLFGYEQFF. DNA of the CDR3: TGTGCCAGCAGCTTGTTCGGTTATGAGCAGTTCTTC.

Concerning this clonotype: Compared with germline, one end of the junction differs, possibly owing to a read error. The J gene is TRBJ2-7, the V gene TRBV5-1; D remains ambiguous. Germline V lookup: CDR1 SGHRS, CDR2 YFSETQ. The CDR3 is 14 amino acids. This chain's CDR3 is CASSLLLASNEQYF. The CDR3 DNA sequence: TGCGCCAGCAGCTTGCTACTGGCCTCCAACGAGCAGTACTTC.

The rearrangement joins TRBV29-1 to TRBJ2-7; D gene unclear. Germline CDR1 and CDR2: SQVTM and ANQGSEA. The CDR3 totals 12 residues. V lost 1 base to trimming and J lost 9 bases, with 13 bases between them. The CDR3 loop reads CSVEAGQLGQYF. The CDR3 DNA follows: TGCAGCGTTGAAGCCGGGCAGCTCGGGCAGTACTTC.

This chain joins TRBV9 and TRBJ2-7, with 11 bases matching TRBD2. The CDR3 is made up of 16 amino acids. CDR1 and CDR2 (germline): SGDLS, YYNGEE. The J segment lost 5 bases and the V segment lost 0 bases, leaving 7 bases of the junction unmatched. The CDR3 sequence: CASSVGASGRYNEQYF. The DNA of the CDR3 is TGTGCCAGCAGCGTAGGGGCTAGCGGGAGGTATAACGAGCAGTACTTC.

The J gene is TRBJ2-7, the V gene TRBV4-2, with D perhaps matching TRBD2 (7 bases). V shed 3 bases and J shed 0 bases, with 12 bases lying between them. In germline, CDR1 is LGHNA, CDR2 YNFKEQ. The CDR3 contains 15 residues. The CDR3 coding sequence is TGTGCCAGCAGCCAGGGGCGGGGGCTCTCCTACGAGCAGTACTTC. Its protein product is CASSQGRGLSYEQYF.